One and the same sample provided the 14 T cell receptor beta chains below, sequenced in a study of CD8+ T cells in alopecia areata. In each case, RNA was isolated and then reverse transcribed into cDNA as the sequencing template. Clones were read by immunoSEQ multiplex PCR, and TCRdb kept only the in-frame ones, dropping some. The sample gives roughly 200,000 clones, roughly 64% of which show up once; roughly 12% is in the top ten. The treatment: oral pan-JAK inhibitor, 5-10 mg twice daily. Source: CD8+ T cells sorted from blood, taken at week 24, from a patient treated with tofacitinib. These receptors were taken from a human donor with alopecia areata.

This clone turned up a few times. V and J are TRBV25-1 and TRBJ1-4, with 9 bases lining up with TRBD1. The CDR3 length is 14 residues. CDR1 MGHDK and CDR2 SYGVNS come from the germline V gene. Trimming removed 3 bases from V and 8 bases from J; junction bases left unmatched: 4. CDR3 nucleotide sequence: TGTGCCAGCAGTGAGACAGGGGGAGAAGAAAAACTGTTTTTT. Protein: CASSETGGEEKLFF.

This clone appeared a few times. This rearrangement joins TRBV29-1 to TRBJ2-1; the D gene is possibly TRBD1 (6 bases). The CDR3 contains 13 residues. V lost 7 bases and J lost 5, with 15 bases in between. From germline, CDR1 is SQVTM and CDR2 ANQGSEA. The DNA of the CDR3 is TGCAGCGCCACTCCGGGACAAGACAATGAGCAGTTCTTC. It encodes CSATPGQDNEQFF.

The rearrangement links TRBV29-1 to TRBJ1-4; weak D call: TRBD1 (6 bases). Trimming removed 4 bases at V and 0 bases at J, with 9 bases between. The CDR3 loop spans 14 amino acids. From germline, CDR1 is SQVTM and CDR2 ANQGSEA. CDR3 protein: CSVVGGPTNEKLFF. In nucleotides, the CDR3 is TGCAGCGTTGTAGGGGGGCCAACTAATGAAAAACTGTTTTTT.

This chain connects TRBV7-2 to TRBJ1-4; 8 bases are a match to TRBD1. In germline, CDR1 is SGHTA, CDR2 FQGNSA. This CDR3 is 15 amino acids long. J gave up 7 bases and V 4 bases, and 8 bases lay outside the gene matches. The CDR3 DNA reads as TGTGCCAGCAGCTCCTACGGGACAGGTAGTGAAAAACTGTTTTTT. It codes for CASSSYGTGSEKLFF.

The chain joins TRBV7-9 to TRBJ2-1, with 9 bases that match TRBD1. There are 16 residues in the CDR3. The V segment lost 5 bases and the J segment 8 bases; nucleotides outside the gene matches: 13. The germline gives CDR1 SEHNR, CDR2 FQNEAQ (reference sequence). CDR3 residues: CASSTRTGARNDEQFF. In nucleotides, the CDR3 is TGTGCCAGCAGCACCCGGACAGGGGCCAGGAACGATGAGCAGTTCTTC.

This clone has just a few counts. The rearrangement uses TRBV5-1 and TRBJ1-2; no clear D. This CDR3 spans 14 amino acids. V was pared by 0 bases and J by 4 bases, with 10 bases between. Germline assignment: CDR1 SGHRS and CDR2 YFSETQ. CDR3: CASSLAGRTYGYTF. In DNA form, the CDR3 reads TGCGCCAGCAGCTTGGCGGGGAGAACCTATGGCTACACCTTC.

Notes on this clone: The sample holds other DNA sequences that translate to the same CDR3. The CDR3 sequence is CASSLGGSGYEQYF. As DNA, the CDR3 is TGTGCCAGCAGTTTGGGCGGGTCTGGCTACGAGCAGTACTTC. This chain joins TRBV27 and TRBJ2-7; D is possibly TRBD2 (5 bases). Germline V lookup: CDR1 MNHEY, CDR2 SMNVEV (reference sequence). The ends were cut back, 3 bases at V and 3 bases at J, with 12 bases in the middle. This CDR3 contains 14 residues.

The chain joins TRBV7-9 to TRBJ1-4; D not resolved. This CDR3 contains 12 residues. Germline V gene data show CDR1 as SEHNR and CDR2 as FQNEAQ (reference sequence). Trimming shortened V by 5 bases and J by 7 bases, and 8 bases separated the two germline ends. The CDR3 loop is CASSPYTEKLFF. The CDR3 nucleotides read TGTGCCAGCAGCCCCTACACTGAAAAACTGTTTTTT.

This clone was found a few times. CDR3 protein: CASSEGYNEQFF. The CDR3 bases are TGTGCCAGCAGTGAAGGGTACAATGAGCAGTTCTTC. The V call is TRBV6-1, the J call TRBJ2-1; D remains unclear. The CDR3 runs to 12 residues. The germline V and J ends were trimmed by 1 base and 4 bases, with 2 bases remaining between them. Germline V lookup: CDR1 MNHNS, CDR2 SASEGT.

The CDR3 DNA reads as TGTGCCAGCAGCGTAGGCCAGGACGATGGCTACACCTTC. This codes for CASSVGQDDGYTF. V gene TRBV9 combines with J gene TRBJ1-2; D gene unclear. This CDR3 spans 13 amino acids. Germline-derived CDR1 and CDR2 are SGDLS and YYNGEE. Trimming removed 0 bases from V and 6 bases from J, with 9 bases in between.

The chain uses TRBV5-1 and TRBJ2-5; 14 nucleotides align to TRBD2. The CDR3 is 17 amino acids. The V gene's germline CDR1 is SGHRS and CDR2 YFSETQ. J gave up 2 bases and V 4 bases, and 7 bases lay outside the gene matches. The DNA for the CDR3 is TGCGCCAGCAGCCACAGCGGACTAGCGGGGGGTCAAGAGACCCAGTACTTC. Protein: CASSHSGLAGGQETQYF.

Concerning this clone: Relative to the germline gene, one junction end is altered; a read error may explain this. V and J are TRBV30 and TRBJ1-1; D unclear. Germline-derived CDR1 and CDR2 are GTSNPN and SVGIG (reference sequence). The CDR3 is 12 residues long. Written as DNA, the CDR3 is TGTGCCTGGAGTGACCTAAACACTGGAGCTTTCTTT. Protein: CAWSDLNTGAFF.

This clone was picked up one time. The CDR3 loop is CASRTTENTEAFF. The CDR3 bases are TGTGCCAGCAGAACGACAGAGAACACTGAAGCTTTCTTT. The V gene is TRBV5-4, the J gene TRBJ1-1; maybe TRBD1 (5 bases). Germline V CDR1 and CDR2: SGHNT, YYREEE (reference sequence). The CDR3 has 13 amino acids. The V end lost 5 bases, the J end lost 1 base, and 9 bases lay between the germline ends.

V gene TRBV11-2 combines with J gene TRBJ1-6; the D gene is possibly TRBD1 (6 bases). The CDR3 loop spans 14 amino acids. V was clipped by 5 bases and J by 9 bases, with 14 bases between them. The germline gives CDR1 SGHAT, CDR2 FQNNGV. CDR3 region: CASSPDGTSSPLHF. CDR3 DNA sequence: TGTGCCAGCAGCCCGGACGGGACATCTTCACCCCTCCACTTT.